This T cell receptor beta chain is drawn from a study of cytomegalovirus exposure and HLA in healthy donors. Both 60 Vbeta primers and 13 Jbeta primers went into the PCR. Generated by immunoSEQ multiplex PCR, the TCRdb table keeps only in-frame clones and is missing some. This sample has more than 95,000 clones, with 70% to 80% found just once. For this clone: The target antigen is unknown.

Findings of the study overall: Later analysis identified a missense DCLRE1C variant that was linked to TCR beta V- and J-gene trimming. According to a later analysis, donors in an Asian-associated ancestry cluster reportedly had fewer N-insertions than the approximately 720-donor mean.

The CDR3 covers 15 residues. The V end lost 3 bases, the J end lost 0 bases, and 9 bases lay between the germline ends. CDR1 and CDR2 from the germline V gene are SNHLY and FYNNEI. It was healthy bone marrow donors who served as donors. V usage is TRBV2 and J usage is TRBJ1-3; D is ambiguous. The origin of this receptor is a man between 50 and 59 years old in good health and CMV-seropositive. The material sequenced was PBMCs. The CDR3 loop reads CASSDEGLSGNTIYF. Written as DNA, the CDR3 is TGTGCCAGCAGTGATGAGGGCCTCTCTGGAAACACCATATATTTT.